This T cell receptor (beta chain) is drawn from a study of cytomegalovirus exposure and HLA in healthy donors. Whole-study findings and limits: The productive fraction for most TCR beta V segments was about 87% or about 30% in an earlier analysis. TCR beta chains numbering more than 150 were designated cytomegalovirus-associated.

Worth noting for this clone: Antigen specificity is unknown.

The PCR had 60 Vbeta and 13 Jbeta primers. Method: immunoSEQ multiplex PCR; TCRdb's copy keeps in-frame clones and lacks some. The repertoire consists of over 30,000 clones, with about 70% occurring once and the leading ten covering roughly a tenth. This CDR3 has 12 residues. Germline assignment: CDR1 LNHDA and CDR2 SQIVND (reference sequence). What was sequenced was PBMCs. The receptor comes from a man aged 40-55 years in good health and CMV-seropositive. This chain joins TRBV19 and TRBJ2-5; D ambiguous. The J call may be mistaken, given a closer DNA end match to TRBJ2-7. CDR3 loop: CASSMNRYEQYF. CDR3 nucleotides: TGTGCCAGTAGTATGAATCGCTACGAGCAGTACTTC.